Only a few counts were recorded for the clone carrying this TCR beta chain. This entry is derived from a study of CD8 T cells in Susac syndrome. Random hexamers were used to reverse transcribe an amount of about 0.45 to 1 ug RNA. TCRdb processed the immunoSEQ multiplex PCR reads anew with MiXCR; each CDR3 protein has one entry. The sample has 120,000 or so distinct CDR3 sequences, more than 90% seen once; the top ten hold approximately 0.12%. V was pared by 1 base and J by 5 bases, with 8 bases between. Germline CDR1 reads LGHDT; CDR2 reads YNNKEL (reference sequence). The CDR3 runs to 13 residues. Sequenced material: CD4+ T cells from PBMCs. The TCR originated in a human donor in good health. The J gene is TRBJ2-5, the V gene TRBV3-1; TRBD2 might be the D (6 bases). The DNA of the CDR3 is TGTGCCAGCAGCCAAGGTGGAGGGGAGACCCAGTACTTC. Amino acids: CASSQGGGETQYF.